Sequencing of this T cell receptor (beta chain) was carried out in a study of blood T cells in healthy people across ages. The CDR3 consists of 13 residues. Germline CDR1 reads LGHNA; CDR2 reads YSLEER. V was pared by 0 bases and J by 7 bases, with 10 bases between. A sample-barcoded 5' primer and a J-beta primer mix were used in a second PCR of about 7 to 12 cycles. A single record per CDR3 protein comes from TCRdb applying MiXCR to the 5' RACE reads. The data hold around 850,000 distinct CDR3 sequences, with roughly 35% observed a single time. This receptor was obtained from a young man in good health. The source material was blood. The chain combines TRBV4-3 with TRBJ2-7; D is perhaps TRBD2 (5 bases). DNA of the CDR3: TGCGCCAGCAGCCAAGAGGGAGCTACGGAGCAGTACTTC. Protein product: CASSQEGATEQYF.